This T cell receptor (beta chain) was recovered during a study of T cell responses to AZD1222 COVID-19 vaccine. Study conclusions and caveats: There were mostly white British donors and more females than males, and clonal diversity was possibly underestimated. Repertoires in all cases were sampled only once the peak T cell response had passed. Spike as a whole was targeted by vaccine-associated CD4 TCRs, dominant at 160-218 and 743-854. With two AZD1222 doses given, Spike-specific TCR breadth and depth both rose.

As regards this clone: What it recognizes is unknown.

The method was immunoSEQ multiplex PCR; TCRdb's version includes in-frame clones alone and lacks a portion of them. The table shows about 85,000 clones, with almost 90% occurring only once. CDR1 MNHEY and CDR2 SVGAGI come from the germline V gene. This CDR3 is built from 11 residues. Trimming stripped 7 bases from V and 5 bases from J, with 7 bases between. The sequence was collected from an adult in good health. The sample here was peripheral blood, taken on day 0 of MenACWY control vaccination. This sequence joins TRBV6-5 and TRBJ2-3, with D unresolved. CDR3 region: CASMGVDTQYF. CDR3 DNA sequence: TGTGCCAGCATGGGCGTAGATACGCAGTATTTT.